The 23 T cell receptor beta chains listed next were all sequenced from one sample in a study of blood T cell repertoires in COVID-19. TCRdb's copy holds only in-frame clones and misses some; the assay was immunoSEQ multiplex PCR. The repertoire has 200,000 to 300,000 clones, 80% to 90% of them found once; the top ten carry 2.6%. Sequenced material: PBMCs or T cells enriched from blood (not recorded which). The receptors come from a woman aged 25 to 45 with acute COVID-19.

This clone was counted only a few times. The chain employs TRBV7-9 and TRBJ1-5; D uncertain. CDR1 is SEHNR, CDR2 FQNEAQ, per germline (reference sequence). With 3 bases removed from V and 3 bases from J, the gap between germline ends came to 6 bases. The CDR3 loop spans 13 amino acids. In nucleotides, the CDR3 is TGTGCCAGCAGCTTGGTAGACAATCAGCCCCAGCATTTT. Its translation: CASSLVDNQPQHF.

In its sample, this clone was seen a few times. This chain connects TRBV5-1 to TRBJ1-4; no firm D call. Per germline, CDR1 SGHRS and CDR2 YFSETQ. The CDR3 length is 14 residues. The V gene lost 2 bases and the J gene lost 0 bases, with 5 bases spanning the gap. This CDR3 reads CASSLQSTNEKLFF. The CDR3 DNA follows: TGCGCCAGCAGCTTACAATCAACTAATGAAAAACTGTTTTTT.

CDR3 protein: CASSGLAGGDIQYF. DNA for the CDR3: TGTGCCAGCAGCGGACTAGCGGGGGGAGACATTCAGTACTTC. The chain couples TRBV9 to TRBJ2-4; 13 bases line up with TRBD2. Germline V gives CDR1 SGDLS, CDR2 YYNGEE. This CDR3 comprises 14 residues. V lost 3 bases and J lost 8; bases outside the gene matches: 2.

The chain carries TRBV7-8 and TRBJ2-1; D gene ambiguous. Germline assignment: CDR1 SGHVS and CDR2 FQNEAQ. The CDR3 sequence is 13 residues long. Trimming pared 2 bases from V and 5 bases from J, leaving 7 bases between. The CDR3 DNA is TGTGCCAGCAGCTTACCCATCCACAATGAGCAGTTCTTC. As protein: CASSLPIHNEQFF.

The chain is built from TRBV27 and TRBJ1-1; TRBD1 is a possible D gene (6 bases). Germline CDR1 is MNHEY and CDR2 is SMNVEV (reference sequence). Trimming left V 6 bases short and J 7 bases short, with 18 bases between. CDR3 length equals 14 residues. CDR3 nucleotide sequence: TGTGCCAGCAGAAAAGGACAGTCCCCCGGTGAAGCTTTCTTT. This encodes CASRKGQSPGEAFF.

The CDR3: CASSTDRESQPQHF. In DNA, the CDR3 is TGTGCCAGTAGTACCGACAGGGAGTCTCAGCCCCAGCATTTT. The chain couples TRBV19 to TRBJ1-5; 7 bases are a match to TRBD1. Trimming at V came to 4 bases and at J to 6 bases, leaving 6 bases not matched to a gene. Looked up from germline, CDR1 is LNHDA and CDR2 is SQIVND (reference sequence). This CDR3 region has 14 residues.

The rearrangement uses TRBV4-3 and TRBJ2-3, with no clear D. The CDR3 is made up of 14 amino acids. V was clipped by 3 bases and J by 1 base, with 8 bases between them. CDR1 is LGHNA, CDR2 YSLEER, per germline. The CDR3 spells CASSQAQGTDTQYF. The CDR3 DNA is TGCGCCAGCAGCCAGGCCCAGGGCACAGATACGCAGTATTTT.

The chain couples TRBV7-9 to TRBJ1-6; unclear D gene. CDR1 is SEHNR and CDR2 is FQNEAQ in the germline V gene (reference sequence). There are 12 residues in the CDR3. V lost 8 bases and J 7 bases, leaving 9 bases between the germline ends. CDR3 sequence reads: CASGGENSPLHF. For the CDR3, the DNA is TGTGCCAGCGGCGGAGAAAATTCACCCCTCCACTTT.

This clone was observed a single time. V and J are TRBV6-5 and TRBJ1-2; tentatively, D is TRBD1 (5 bases). CDR1 is MNHEY and CDR2 is SVGAGI in the germline V gene. The V and J ends lost 6 bases and 2 bases respectively, with 10 bases between them. The CDR3 has 13 amino acids. The CDR3 reads CASRKTENYGYTF. CDR3 coding DNA: TGTGCCAGCAGGAAGACAGAGAACTATGGCTACACCTTC.

This rearrangement joins TRBV6-5 to TRBJ1-2, with 11 bases matching TRBD1. The CDR3 sequence is 14 residues long. J was trimmed by 7 bases and V by 6 bases; bases with no gene match: 7. CDR1 and CDR2 from the germline V gene are MNHEY and SVGAGI. CDR3 protein: CASSSGQGAVGYTF. For the CDR3, the DNA is TGTGCCAGCAGCTCCGGACAGGGGGCCGTTGGCTACACCTTC.

This clone was counted only a few times. V and J are TRBV5-1 and TRBJ2-1, with D possibly being TRBD2 (6 bases). Germline CDR1 is SGHRS and CDR2 is YFSETQ. V was shortened by 4 bases and J by 4 bases, with 21 bases between the two germline ends. The CDR3 spans 17 residues. The CDR3 loop reads CASSPPRTGETYNEQFF. The CDR3 DNA follows: TGCGCCAGCAGCCCCCCGCGGACGGGGGAGACTTACAATGAGCAGTTCTTC. The whole variable domain, remainder taken from reference TRBV5-1 and TRBJ2-1, is KAGVTQTPRYLIKTRGQQVTLSCSPISGHRSVSWYQQTPGQGLQFLFEYFSETQRNKGNFPGRFSGRQFSNSRSEMNVSTLELGDSALYLCASSPPRTGETYNEQFFGPGTRLTVL.

The V and J genes are TRBV5-4 and TRBJ2-7; the D gene is possibly TRBD1 (6 bases). The CDR3 contains 15 residues. Germline CDR1 SGHNT, CDR2 YYREEE (reference sequence). With 4 bases removed from V and 0 bases from J, the gap between germline ends came to 14 bases. The CDR3 here is CASSRDTYNSYEQYF. CDR3 sequence (DNA): TGTGCCAGCAGCAGGGACACCTACAACTCCTACGAGCAGTACTTC.

This sequence joins TRBV7-6 and TRBJ2-5; D possibly corresponds to TRBD1 (5 bases). The CDR3 spans 13 residues. Germline CDR1 reads SGHVS; CDR2 reads FNYEAQ. The V end lost 5 bases, the J end lost 7 bases, and 14 bases lay between the germline ends. CDR3: CASSTTASGTQYF. In DNA form, the CDR3 reads TGTGCCAGCAGCACGACAGCGTCGGGGACCCAGTACTTC.

The chain uses TRBV7-2 and TRBJ1-1; 7 nucleotides match TRBD1. Per germline, CDR1 SGHTA and CDR2 FQGNSA. The CDR3 covers 16 residues. With V trimmed by 5 bases and J by 2 bases, 11 bases remained unmatched. This CDR3 reads CASSPVGGQINTEAFF. In DNA form, the CDR3 reads TGTGCCAGCAGCCCAGTAGGGGGACAGATTAACACTGAAGCTTTCTTT.

The genes are TRBV19 and TRBJ2-3; perhaps TRBD2 as D (5 bases). Germline V gene sequence: CDR1 LNHDA, CDR2 SQIVND (reference sequence). The V end was cut by 5 bases, the J end by 11 bases, with 17 bases between. This CDR3 has 13 amino acids. The CDR3 region has the DNA TGTGCCAGTAGTCCAGGACTGCCTCGGGGGCAGTATTTT. This sequence encodes CASSPGLPRGQYF.

This sequence joins TRBV2 and TRBJ1-1; D is perhaps TRBD1 (5 bases). The CDR3 has 13 amino acids. Germline V lookup: CDR1 SNHLY, CDR2 FYNNEI. The V end was cut by 2 bases, the J end by 6 bases, with 10 bases between. The CDR3 DNA follows: TGTGCCAGCAGTGAAAGGGGAGGATCTGAAGCTTTCTTT. Protein product: CASSERGGSEAFF.

This clone appeared once. The V gene is TRBV4-1, the J gene TRBJ2-5; TRBD1 is a possible D gene (5 bases). Trimming removed 2 bases from V and 5 bases from J, with 9 bases in between. CDR3 length: 13 amino acids. Per germline, CDR1 MGHRA and CDR2 YSYEKL. The CDR3 reads CASSQLPGETQYF. As DNA, the CDR3 is TGCGCCAGCAGCCAACTGCCAGGGGAGACCCAGTACTTC.

The V call is TRBV30, the J call TRBJ2-6; 8 positions agree with TRBD2. With V trimmed by 3 bases and J by 0 bases, 10 bases remained unmatched. CDR1 and CDR2 (germline): GTSNPN, SVGIG (reference sequence). The CDR3 totals 18 residues. The CDR3 coding sequence is TGTGCCTGGAGCGGGGGGGTCCTTTCGGGCTCTGGGGCCAACGTCCTGACTTTC. Protein sequence: CAWSGGVLSGSGANVLTF.

This chain uses TRBV4-1 with TRBJ2-2; TRBD2 is a possible D gene (6 bases). The CDR3 runs 13 residues. Trimming took off 5 bases at V and 10 bases at J, with 14 bases between the two ends. CDR1 and CDR2 (germline): MGHRA, YSYEKL. CDR3 sequence (DNA): TGCGCCAGCAGCGACCGGGAGAGAGTGGAGCTGTTTTTT. It translates to CASSDRERVELFF.

Of note for this clone: The sample has other DNA sequences that encode this CDR3 too. The chain couples TRBV20-1 to TRBJ2-7; D gene unclear. Germline-derived CDR1 and CDR2 are DFQATT and SNEGSKA (reference sequence). The V end was cut by 6 bases, the J end by 3 bases, with 9 bases between. The CDR3 has 11 residues. The CDR3 loop reads CSAQTSYEQYF. The CDR3 DNA reads as TGCAGTGCCCAGACAAGCTACGAGCAGTACTTC.

V and J are TRBV6-5 and TRBJ2-3; weak D call: TRBD2 (5 bases). Germline V lookup: CDR1 MNHEY, CDR2 SVGAGI. This CDR3 region has 14 residues. V lost 7 bases to trimming and J lost 4 bases, with 15 bases between them. CDR3 nucleotides: TGTGCCAGCACCTTACGGCCCGGGGCAGATACGCAGTATTTT. It translates to CASTLRPGADTQYF.

The V and J genes are TRBV5-6 and TRBJ1-2; D not resolved. V lost 4 bases to trimming and J lost 8 bases, with 24 bases between them. Per germline, CDR1 SGHDT and CDR2 YYEEEE. There are 16 residues in the CDR3. CDR3 amino acids: CASSRSLLRPAGGYTF. CDR3 coding DNA: TGTGCCAGCAGCCGGTCCCTGCTCCGACCAGCGGGCGGCTACACCTTC.

V gene TRBV6-2 or TRBV6-3 combines with J gene TRBJ2-2; no definite D call. V lost 2 bases to trimming and J lost 2 bases, with 6 bases between them. Germline V CDR1 and CDR2: MNHEY, SVGEGT. This CDR3 is built from 14 residues. The CDR3 loop is CASSYPYNTGELFF. CDR3 DNA sequence: TGTGCCAGCAGTTACCCCTATAACACCGGGGAGCTGTTTTTT.